This T cell receptor (beta chain) derives from a study of T cells in localized non-small cell lung cancer. Findings and caveats of the study: Overall survival was longer when the density of T cells in the blood was higher.

The CDR3 covers 14 residues. V was cut by 1 base and J by 6 bases, with 12 bases left in between. Germline-derived CDR1 and CDR2 are LNHDA and SQIVND (reference sequence). With respect to this clone: The antigen is not known.

The protocol was immunoSEQ multiplex PCR, while the TCRdb copy is restricted to in-frame clones and leaves out a portion. The table includes tens of thousands of clones, roughly 90% detected once. The source of this sequence is a man aged 35-69 years with stage I squamous cell lung carcinoma. The sequenced sample was peripheral blood, obtained before any cancer treatment. This chain links TRBV19 with TRBJ1-1; unclear D gene. CDR3: CASSIAGGLAEAFF. The CDR3 region has the DNA TGTGCCAGTAGTATAGCTGGAGGTTTGGCTGAAGCTTTCTTT.